This T cell receptor (beta chain) was identified during a study of preoperative IRX-2 immunotherapy in early breast cancer. Treatment described: preoperative locoregional IRX-2 cytokine immunotherapy. This phase Ib study tested locoregional IRX-2 cytokine immunotherapy given before surgery. Measured with immunoSEQ multiplex PCR; TCRdb has only the in-frame clones, and not every one. The sample comprises about 89,000 clones, 86% of which are singletons, and about 2% rests with the top ten. The CDR3 runs to 18 residues. V shed 3 bases, J shed 1 base, and the junction held 13 bases outside the gene matches. Per the germline V gene, CDR1 is LNHDA and CDR2 is SQIVND (reference sequence).

This chain links TRBV19 with TRBJ1-1, with 8 bases matching TRBD1. The TCR originated in a human donor with breast cancer. The sample in question was tumor tissue, obtained after IRX-2 immunotherapy. CDR3 sequence reads: CASSIGDRLVRANTEAFF. CDR3 nucleotides: TGTGCCAGTAGTATCGGGGACAGGTTGGTGCGTGCGAACACTGAAGCTTTCTTT.